The clone carrying this T cell receptor beta chain is a singleton in its sample. The antigen remains undetermined. Produced via immunoSEQ multiplex PCR; TCRdb's table is partial and in-frame only. In the table there are about 45,000 clones, approximately 94% of which are singletons. There are 15 residues in the CDR3. Trimming at V came to 0 bases and at J to 3 bases, leaving 4 bases not matched to a gene. CDR1 is SGHRS and CDR2 is YFSETQ in the germline V gene. These data come from a study of T cells in tuberculosis. General study results and limits: Smaller distances to GMM-specific TCRs suggested their expansion in active tuberculosis.

Sequenced sample: PBMCs. The sequence was collected from a donor between 5 and 29 years old with latent tuberculosis or without tuberculosis infection. Some clones in this sample may be carry-over from other donors' samples. The V and J genes are TRBV5-1 and TRBJ1-1; 8 nucleotides align to TRBD1. The DNA of the CDR3 is TGCGCCAGCAGCTTGGTCCAGGGGGCGTACACTGAAGCTTTCTTT. It is translated as CASSLVQGAYTEAFF.